These 26 T cell receptor beta chains came from one sample sequenced in a study of CD8 T cells in ankylosing spondylitis. One entry per CDR3 protein results from TCRdb running MiXCR on the 5' RACE reads. Of some 450,000 distinct CDR3 sequences in the sample, 17% were seen once. The antigens for these receptors are not known. Regarding the study as a whole: A motif in TCR beta, a set of eight highly homologous variants, appeared characteristic of ankylosing spondylitis blood.

Sequenced sample: blood, either unsorted or a sorted T cell fraction (not recorded which). The receptor set was obtained from a male donor with ankylosing spondylitis.

V usage is TRBV11-2 and J usage is TRBJ1-5; D is uncertain. Per the germline V gene, CDR1 is SGHAT and CDR2 is FQNNGV. This CDR3 is 14 amino acids long. The V end was cut by 0 bases, the J end by 5 bases, with 8 bases between. CDR3 residues: CASSLEGAYQPQHF. CDR3 in DNA: TGTGCCAGCAGCTTAGAAGGAGCCTATCAGCCCCAGCATTTT.

This clonotype was picked up a small number of times. This chain uses TRBV12-3 or TRBV12-4 with TRBJ1-2, with a weak D call TRBD1 (5 bases). The V and J ends lost 6 bases and 6 bases respectively, with 20 bases between them. This CDR3 comprises 15 residues. This CDR3 reads CASRTQGSLSHGYTF. CDR3 DNA: TGTGCCAGCAGGACCCAGGGATCCCTCTCCCATGGCTACACCTTC.

This clonotype occurred a few times. This chain joins TRBV5-1 and TRBJ1-3; a weak D match, TRBD1 (6 bases). The ends were cut back, 0 bases at V and 1 base at J, with 11 bases in the middle. CDR3 size: 16 residues. Germline lookup yields CDR1 SGHRS and CDR2 YFSETQ. CDR3 coding DNA: TGCGCCAGCAGCTTGGCTGCACAGGGTTCTGGAAACACCATATATTTT. This codes for CASSLAAQGSGNTIYF.

This clonotype has more than one count but fewer than ten. This sequence joins TRBV11-3 and TRBJ2-7; perhaps TRBD1 as D (6 bases). The germline V and J ends were trimmed by 6 bases and 2 bases, with 14 bases remaining between them. In germline, CDR1 is SGHNT, CDR2 YENEEA. The CDR3 is 14 amino acids. The CDR3 loop reads CASRGTPATYEQYF. CDR3 coding DNA: TGTGCCAGCAGGGGGACACCTGCTACCTACGAGCAGTACTTC. The full variable domain, in which reference TRBV11-3 and TRBJ2-7 provide the parts outside the CDR3, is EAGVVQSPRYKIIEKKQPVAFWCNPISGHNTLYWYLQNLGQGPELLIRYENEEAVDDSQLPKDRFSAERLKGVDSTLKIQPAELGDSAVYLCASRGTPATYEQYFGPGTRLTVT.

The chain is built from TRBV5-1 and TRBJ2-2; D unresolved. The CDR3 extends over 15 amino acids. Trimming took off 4 bases at V and 2 bases at J, with 12 bases between the two ends. Germline CDR1 SGHRS, CDR2 YFSETQ. The CDR3 sequence is CASSLSLPNTGELFF. The CDR3 DNA reads as TGCGCCAGCAGCCTCTCTCTACCCAACACCGGGGAGCTGTTTTTT.

This clonotype has a handful of counts. The chain carries TRBV6-1 and TRBJ2-3, with 11 nucleotides matching TRBD2. Germline V gives CDR1 MNHNS, CDR2 SASEGT. The V and J ends lost 3 bases and 4 bases, in that order; junction bases with no gene match: 3. This CDR3 is built from 15 residues. The CDR3 DNA follows: TGTGCCAGCAGTGATAGCGGGAGGGCATCAGATACGCAGTATTTT. It translates to CASSDSGRASDTQYF.

This clonotype was detected only a few times. This chain links TRBV20-1 with TRBJ2-3; 13 bases agree with TRBD2. Looked up from germline, CDR1 is DFQATT and CDR2 is SNEGSKA (reference sequence). Trimming removed 6 bases from V and 4 bases from J; junction bases left unmatched: 7. CDR3 length: 15 residues. Here the CDR3 reads CSAAKGLAGPDTQYF. CDR3 bases: TGCAGTGCGGCAAAGGGACTAGCGGGACCAGATACGCAGTATTTT.

This clonotype was observed a handful of times. The rearrangement joins TRBV3-1 to TRBJ2-4; 10 nucleotides align to TRBD1. With 4 bases clipped from V and 8 bases from J, the junction kept 8 bases outside the gene matches. The V gene's germline CDR1 is LGHDT and CDR2 YNNKEL (reference sequence). CDR3 length equals 15 residues. CDR3 sequence reads: CASSPRDRGMDIQYF. In DNA form, the CDR3 reads TGTGCCAGCAGCCCCCGGGACAGGGGAATGGACATTCAGTACTTC.

This rearrangement joins TRBV12-3 or TRBV12-4 to TRBJ1-1, with D hard to call. Trimming stripped 7 bases from V and 4 bases from J, with 7 bases between. The CDR3 loop spans 11 amino acids. As DNA, the CDR3 is TGTGCCAGCATACGGGGCACTGAAGCTTTCTTT. Translating gives CASIRGTEAFF.

The table lists this clonotype with many counts. The chain is built from TRBV20-1 and TRBJ1-1; a possible D gene is TRBD1 (6 bases). Germline V gene data show CDR1 as DFQATT and CDR2 as SNEGSKA (reference sequence). V dropped 6 bases and J dropped 6 bases, with 20 bases sitting between them. CDR3 length equals 14 residues. As DNA, the CDR3 is TGCAGTGCCGGGAACGAGCAGGGGAGTGCTGAAGCTTTCTTT. It is translated as CSAGNEQGSAEAFF.

This clonotype was observed a few times. The chain carries TRBV5-1 and TRBJ1-1; D uncertain. The germline V and J ends were trimmed by 4 bases and 1 base, with 8 bases remaining between them. CDR1 and CDR2 from the germline V gene are SGHRS and YFSETQ. The CDR3 runs to 13 residues. The CDR3 spells CASSARTNTEAFF. Written as DNA, the CDR3 is TGCGCCAGCAGCGCAAGGACGAACACTGAAGCTTTCTTT.

The rearrangement links TRBV28 to TRBJ1-1, with 8 bases lining up with TRBD1. Trimming cost V 2 bases and J 13 bases; bases outside gene matches: 6. CDR1 is MDHEN and CDR2 is SYDVKM in the germline V gene. The CDR3 loop spans 12 amino acids. The DNA for the CDR3 is TGTGCCAGCAGTTTAAGACAGGGGCTTCATTTCTTT. Its protein is CASSLRQGLHFF.

This clonotype was observed a few times. The chain links TRBV28 to TRBJ2-7; D assignment may be TRBD1 or TRBD2 (5 bases each). The length of the CDR3 is 14 residues. Germline assignment: CDR1 MDHEN and CDR2 SYDVKM. V lost 6 bases and J 2 bases, leaving 14 bases between the germline ends. The CDR3 nucleotides are TGTGCCAGCAGCCCCGAGGGGCCAACCTACGAGCAGTACTTC. Protein sequence: CASSPEGPTYEQYF.

This chain joins TRBV3-1 and TRBJ1-1; TRBD1 aligns across 7 bases. Germline trimming cut 6 bases from V and 7 bases from J; bases unmatched to any gene: 8. Germline CDR1 and CDR2: LGHDT and YNNKEL (reference sequence). The CDR3 loop spans 13 amino acids. The CDR3 DNA reads as TGTGCCAGCAGTTACTACCGGGACAGTGAAGCTTTCTTT. It translates to CASSYYRDSEAFF.

The sample holds a few counts of this clonotype. This chain joins TRBV20-1 and TRBJ2-7; D not certain. From germline, CDR1 is DFQATT and CDR2 SNEGSKA (reference sequence). The CDR3 covers 13 residues. V dropped 0 bases and J dropped 3 bases, with 9 bases sitting between them. CDR3 loop: CSAREGSNYEQYF. The DNA of the CDR3 is TGCAGTGCTAGAGAGGGCTCAAACTACGAGCAGTACTTC.

This rearrangement joins TRBV12-3 or TRBV12-4 to TRBJ2-2; 9 bases align to TRBD1. The ends lost 4 bases at V and 7 bases at J; junction bases unmatched: 7. The CDR3 contains 15 residues. The CDR3 here is CASSYGQGIGGELFF. CDR3 coding DNA: TGTGCCAGCAGTTACGGACAGGGGATCGGCGGGGAGCTGTTTTTT.

Turning to this clonotype: As the CDR3 is not closed by the conserved phenylalanine or tryptophan, this likely results from a read error. The gene calls are TRBV28 and TRBJ2-7; 8 bases are a match to TRBD1. This CDR3 comprises 15 residues. The ends lost 6 bases at V and 3 bases at J; junction bases unmatched: 10. Germline CDR1 reads MDHEN; CDR2 reads SYDVKM. CDR3 amino acids: CASRHPGQVGYEQYL. As DNA, the CDR3 is TGTGCCAGCAGACATCCGGGACAGGTGGGCTACGAGCAGTACTTG.

The chain employs TRBV2 and TRBJ1-2; 7 nucleotides align to TRBD1. Germline V CDR1 and CDR2: SNHLY, FYNNEI. The V segment lost 6 bases and the J segment 3 bases; nucleotides outside the gene matches: 7. The CDR3 contains 14 residues. The CDR3 loop reads CASSPEGADYGYTF. The CDR3 DNA is TGTGCCAGCAGCCCTGAGGGGGCCGACTATGGCTACACCTTC.

This sequence joins TRBV12-3 or TRBV12-4 and TRBJ2-7; the match to TRBD1 covers 9 bases. Trimming removed 4 bases from V and 3 bases from J; junction bases left unmatched: 7. CDR3 length equals 15 residues. The DNA for the CDR3 is TGTGCCAGCAGTTACCGGGACAGGGAGAACTACGAGCAGTACTTC. The encoded protein is CASSYRDRENYEQYF.

In its sample, this clonotype was seen a few times. The rearrangement links TRBV4-2 to TRBJ2-5; D call uncertain. CDR3 length equals 13 residues. Trimming cost V 1 base and J 3 bases, with 6 bases left between them. Looked up from germline, CDR1 is LGHNA and CDR2 is YNFKEQ. For the CDR3, the DNA is TGTGCCAGCAGCCAAGCGCGAAAAGAGACCCAGTACTTC. It encodes CASSQARKETQYF.

This clonotype appeared a few times. The genes are TRBV12-3 or TRBV12-4 and TRBJ2-6, with 7 bases lining up with TRBD1. This CDR3 comprises 17 residues. The V gene end was trimmed by 7 bases and the J gene end by 0 bases; junction bases not matched to a gene: 9. CDR3 DNA sequence: TGTGCCAGCACAGGGGGTCTAGTGACCTCTGGGGCCAACGTCCTGACTTTC. Translation: CASTGGLVTSGANVLTF.

There are a few counts of this clonotype. The rearrangement uses TRBV20-1 and TRBJ1-5, with 9 bases lining up with TRBD1. Germline V gene lookup returns CDR1 DFQATT and CDR2 SNEGSKA (reference sequence). Trimming cost V 4 bases and J 0 bases; bases outside gene matches: 7. The CDR3 loop spans 16 amino acids. DNA for the CDR3: TGCAGTGCTACCAGGACGGGACAGGGTAGCAATCAGCCCCAGCATTTT. The encoded protein is CSATRTGQGSNQPQHF.

In its sample, this clonotype was seen a few times. The chain combines TRBV12-3 or TRBV12-4 with TRBJ1-4; D call uncertain. Trimming took 6 bases from V and 7 from J, leaving 18 bases between them. The CDR3 length is 15 residues. CDR3 loop: CASSTSDRATEKLFF. CDR3 DNA sequence: TGTGCCAGCAGCACCTCGGACCGGGCTACTGAAAAACTGTTTTTT.

This clonotype has at least ten counts. V and J are TRBV12-3 or TRBV12-4 and TRBJ2-3; TRBD1 might be the D (5 bases). This CDR3 spans 15 amino acids. V dropped 5 bases and J dropped 4 bases, with 16 bases sitting between them. CDR3 coding DNA: TGTGCCAGCAGTGCTGGGGCTCGTCGGCCAGATACGCAGTATTTT. As protein: CASSAGARRPDTQYF.

The chain has TRBV15 and TRBJ2-2; perhaps TRBD2 as D (6 bases). Germline values: CDR1 LNHNV, CDR2 YYDKDF (reference sequence). The CDR3 spans 17 residues. V lost 4 bases, J lost 4 bases, and 19 bases lay in between. CDR3 nucleotide sequence: TGTGCCACCAGCAAACCCTACCCCACCGGGGGCACCGGGGAGCTGTTTTTT. This encodes CATSKPYPTGGTGELFF.

The rearrangement joins TRBV20-1 to TRBJ1-6; maybe TRBD1 (5 bases). V was shortened by 6 bases and J by 1 base, with 16 bases between the two germline ends. The CDR3 runs 16 residues. CDR1 is DFQATT and CDR2 is SNEGSKA in the germline V gene (reference sequence). The CDR3 protein is CSATTGSGSYNSPLHF. The CDR3 region has the DNA TGCAGTGCCACCACAGGTAGTGGATCCTATAATTCACCCCTCCACTTT.